The present TCR beta chain was sequenced within a study of ipilimumab plus nivolumab after autologous stem cell transplantation. On the study more broadly: Patients received a median of roughly five ipilimumab and eight or nine nivolumab doses. Myeloma cases were transplant-naive high-risk or relapsed within 3 years post first autologous transplant.

The study's findings and limits: Authors suggest TCR repertoire, Treg phenotype and gut microbiota support further study.

The CDR3 runs 15 residues. V trimming: 3 bases; J trimming: 3 bases; junction bases outside the gene matches: 4. Germline CDR1 LGHNA, CDR2 YSLEER. Sequencing was performed with immunoSEQ multiplex PCR; in TCRdb, only in-frame clones are kept and a portion is missing. This sample has roughly 12,000 clones, with approximately 70% found just once. Starting 14 to 28 days after autologous transplant, ipilimumab 1 mg/kg was given. This clone is labeled medium-sized. Its antigen remains unknown. The clonotype was recovered from a male donor with multiple myeloma. The material was PBMCs, obtained in a trial of ipilimumab plus nivolumab as post-transplant consolidation. The chain combines TRBV4-3 with TRBJ2-2; 7 bases agree with TRBD1. The CDR3 DNA is TGCGCCAGCAGCCAGACGCAGGGGGACACCGGGGAGCTGTTTTTT. Protein: CASSQTQGDTGELFF.